This section outlines one T cell receptor (beta chain) sequence together with its context. The sample belongs to a study of blood T cell repertoires in COVID-19. Across the study: PBMCs, B-cell-depleted T cells, or T cells provided the cDNA or gDNA that made up the material.

Trimming removed 6 bases at V and 4 bases at J, with 18 bases between. The germline gives CDR1 SNHLY, CDR2 FYNNEI. This CDR3 is built from 15 residues. Sequencing used immunoSEQ multiplex PCR; TCRdb keeps in-frame clones, though not all of them. Of around 400,000 clones detected, 80% to 90% appear once; the ten largest clones hold 0.95% to 1.5%. The gene calls are TRBV2 and TRBJ1-2; no reliable D call. The sequenced material came from peripheral blood. The source of this sequence is a man aged 35 to 55 with acute or convalescent COVID-19. CDR3 region: CASSPRFLPSYGYTF. The CDR3 DNA follows: TGTGCCAGCAGCCCGAGGTTCCTCCCGAGCTATGGCTACACCTTC. Filled out from reference TRBV2 and TRBJ1-2, the complete variable domain reads EPEVTQTPSHQVTQMGQEVILRCVPISNHLYFYWYRQILGQKVEFLVSFYNNEISEKSEIFDDQFSVERPDGSNFTLKIRSTKLEDSAMYFCASSPRFLPSYGYTFGSGTRLTVV.